A single sample is the source of the 29 T cell receptor beta chains below, sequenced in a study of OX40 agonist ivuxolimab in advanced cancers. The receptor library was made with the immunoSEQ multiplex PCR assay. What TCRdb holds here is the immuneACCESS table cut down to in-frame rearrangements. Part of the clones is not present; checked against another copy, under half of the missing clones reflect an unresolved V gene, and the others are unexplained. The sample profile shows about 7,900 clones; roughly 87% of them were found once. The ten top clones hold less than 30% of the sample. Sequencing was performed on CD4+ or CD8+ T cells sorted from blood, taken in a trial of the OX40 agonist ivuxolimab. These receptors were collected from an adult with an advanced solid tumor such as melanoma, head and neck, liver or kidney cancer.

Notes on this clone: This clone may be a read error of a much larger clone one base away. CDR3 in DNA: TGTGCCAGCGTAGAAGAGGGGGCCTATGGCCACACCTTC. As protein: CASVEEGAYGHTF. V gene TRBV28 combines with J gene TRBJ1-2; 7 bases align to TRBD1. CDR3 length: 13 amino acids. The germline V gene encodes CDR1 MDHEN and CDR2 SYDVKM.

This chain links TRBV27 with TRBJ1-4; D not resolved. Germline CDR1 reads MNHEY; CDR2 reads SMNVEV (reference sequence). This CDR3 spans 16 amino acids. V dropped 6 bases and J dropped 1 base, with 15 bases sitting between them. DNA for the CDR3: TGTGCCAGCAGCTCCTTCCGACTGGAAACTAATGAAAAACTGTTTTTT. This encodes CASSSFRLETNEKLFF.

The chain employs TRBV15 and TRBJ2-5; 7 bases are a match to TRBD1. Unmatched junction bases numbered 3, after V lost 0 bases and J lost 2 bases. Germline V gene lookup returns CDR1 LNHNV and CDR2 YYDKDF (reference sequence). The CDR3 has 15 amino acids. CDR3 region: CATSRDLGQQETQYF. CDR3 nucleotides: TGTGCCACCAGCAGAGATCTGGGACAGCAAGAGACCCAGTACTTC.

A few counts support this clone. The CDR3 nucleotides read TGTGCCAGCACCCAACGGCTGCTGGGAGAATACAATGAGCAGTTCTTC. Amino acid sequence: CASTQRLLGEYNEQFF. The gene calls are TRBV28 and TRBJ2-1, with D possibly being TRBD2 (5 bases). CDR3 size: 16 residues. Germline lookup yields CDR1 MDHEN and CDR2 SYDVKM. Trimming took 7 bases from V and 4 from J, leaving 20 bases between them.

The chain has TRBV7-9 and TRBJ2-7; D remains unclear. This CDR3 region has 14 residues. Germline assignment: CDR1 SEHNR and CDR2 FQNEAQ (reference sequence). Trimming stripped 7 bases from V and 0 bases from J, with 13 bases between. CDR3 region: CASTGEGSSYEQYF. The CDR3 nucleotides are TGTGCCAGCACTGGTGAAGGCAGCTCCTACGAGCAGTACTTC.

This CDR3 reads CASSSVDGYTEAFF. CDR3 DNA sequence: TGCGCCAGCAGCTCGGTCGACGGCTACACTGAAGCTTTCTTT. The chain combines TRBV5-1 with TRBJ1-1; D not resolved. V gave up 3 bases and J gave up 3 bases, with 12 bases separating them. Germline CDR1 is SGHRS and CDR2 is YFSETQ. This CDR3 has 14 amino acids.

The V and J genes are TRBV7-8 and TRBJ2-5, with 10 bases aligning to TRBD1. The CDR3 contains 16 residues. Trimming at V came to 4 bases and at J to 5 bases, leaving 10 bases not matched to a gene. Germline CDR1 reads SGHVS; CDR2 reads FQNEAQ. CDR3 DNA: TGTGCCAGCAGCTCGAAGCTCCGGACAGGGGGGGAGACCCAGTACTTC. Translation gives CASSSKLRTGGETQYF.

The chain links TRBV10-2 to TRBJ2-7, with 9 bases fitting TRBD1. V lost 2 bases and J lost 4; bases outside the gene matches: 6. Germline-derived CDR1 and CDR2 are WSHSY and SAAADI. The CDR3 runs to 15 residues. The CDR3 sequence is CASSEMRQGGYEQYF. CDR3 sequence (DNA): TGCGCCAGCAGTGAGATGAGACAGGGGGGTTACGAGCAGTACTTC.

CDR3 in amino acids: CASSLTGGYSTDTQYF. The CDR3 region has the DNA TGTGCCAGCAGTTTAACTGGGGGCTATAGCACAGATACGCAGTATTTT. The genes are TRBV28 and TRBJ2-3; tentatively, D is TRBD1 (6 bases). Germline loops: CDR1 MDHEN, CDR2 SYDVKM. CDR3 length: 16 residues. V lost 2 bases, J lost 0 bases, and 12 bases lay in between.

V is TRBV7-6 and J is TRBJ2-7; no reliable D call. V dropped 5 bases and J dropped 3 bases, with 8 bases sitting between them. Germline CDR1 SGHVS, CDR2 FNYEAQ. This CDR3 has 12 residues. CDR3 DNA: TGTGCCAGCAGCCCGGGTGGCTACGAGCAGTACTTC. It yields the protein CASSPGGYEQYF.

The chain couples TRBV6-1 to TRBJ2-7, with 8 nucleotides matching TRBD1. The CDR3 extends over 13 amino acids. The J segment lost 2 bases and the V segment lost 7 bases, leaving 4 bases of the junction unmatched. The germline V gene encodes CDR1 MNHNS and CDR2 SASEGT. Written as DNA, the CDR3 is TGTGCCAGCAATGACAGGGGCCCCTACGAGCAGTACTTC. Translation gives CASNDRGPYEQYF.

The rearrangement uses TRBV28 and TRBJ1-1, with D unclear. The V gene's germline CDR1 is MDHEN and CDR2 SYDVKM. Trimming stripped 1 base from V and 3 bases from J, with 3 bases between. The CDR3 is made up of 12 amino acids. The CDR3 sequence: CASSLYDTEAFF. CDR3 bases: TGTGCCAGCAGTTTATACGACACTGAAGCTTTCTTT.

This clone has only a few counts. V and J are TRBV6-6 and TRBJ1-1, with D possibly matching TRBD1 (5 bases). The germline V gene encodes CDR1 MNHNY and CDR2 SVGAGI (reference sequence). CDR3 length: 13 residues. Trimming left V 2 bases short and J 8 bases short, with 12 bases between. CDR3 loop: CASSYGGQAEAFF. Written as DNA, the CDR3 is TGTGCCAGCAGTTACGGGGGTCAGGCGGAAGCTTTCTTT.

The chain couples TRBV29-1 to TRBJ2-1; the match to TRBD2 covers 11 bases. The CDR3 is 15 residues long. CDR1 and CDR2 from the germline V gene are SQVTM and ANQGSEA. V trimming: 0 bases; J trimming: 3 bases; junction bases outside the gene matches: 1. The CDR3 DNA reads TGCAGCGTTGAAGACGGACTAGCGGGCTACAATGAGCAGTTCTTC. Protein sequence: CSVEDGLAGYNEQFF.

This sequence joins TRBV9 and TRBJ2-3, with TRBD2 as a possible D gene (5 bases). The V gene lost 4 bases and the J gene lost 15 bases, with 18 bases spanning the gap. Looked up from germline, CDR1 is SGDLS and CDR2 is YYNGEE. The CDR3 consists of 12 residues. The CDR3, as DNA: TGTGCCAGCAGCCCTCCGGGATTGGTGTATTATTTT. Protein product: CASSPPGLVYYF.

With respect to this clone: The junction departs from germline at one end; a sequencing error may be responsible. The rearrangement joins TRBV7-8 to TRBJ2-3; 7 nucleotides match TRBD1. The CDR3 spans 18 residues. Germline CDR1 and CDR2: SGHVS and FQNEAQ. The CDR3 DNA reads TGTGCCGGCAGCTTCGGAACCCCACGACAGGGTAGCACAGATACGCAGTATTTT. This sequence encodes CAGSFGTPRQGSTDTQYF.

The chain recombines TRBV13 with TRBJ2-7; 8 nucleotides align to TRBD1. CDR1 is PRHDT, CDR2 FYEKMQ, per germline (reference sequence). The ends lost 5 bases at V and 3 bases at J; junction bases unmatched: 6. The CDR3 runs 14 residues. CDR3 DNA sequence: TGTGCCAGCAGCCTTGGACAGGGTCTCTACGAGCAGTACTTC. It is translated as CASSLGQGLYEQYF.

This sequence joins TRBV27 and TRBJ2-7; 7 bases fit TRBD2. Trimming took 4 bases from V and 5 from J; bases not matched to a gene: 17. The CDR3 is 17 amino acids. Germline V CDR1 and CDR2: MNHEY, SMNVEV (reference sequence). The CDR3 nucleotides are TGTGCCAGCAGTTCCCCGGATTCGGCGGGAGTGGGCAACGAGCAGTACTTC. Translated, it gives CASSSPDSAGVGNEQYF.

The chain joins TRBV5-6 to TRBJ1-1; D unclear. V lost 3 bases and J lost 8, with 14 bases in between. Germline-derived CDR1 and CDR2 are SGHDT and YYEEEE. The CDR3 totals 13 residues. The CDR3 spells CASSSWPSPEAFF. In nucleotides, the CDR3 is TGTGCCAGCAGCTCTTGGCCCTCACCGGAAGCTTTCTTT.

The chain employs TRBV11-2 and TRBJ1-1; no clear D gene. The CDR3 extends over 12 amino acids. V gave up 3 bases and J gave up 8 bases, with 10 bases separating them. In germline, CDR1 is SGHAT, CDR2 FQNNGV. The CDR3 region is CASSFGGDEAFF. The DNA for the CDR3 is TGTGCCAGCAGCTTCGGAGGTGACGAAGCTTTCTTT.

V and J are TRBV6-5 and TRBJ1-1, with D hard to call. The germline V gene encodes CDR1 MNHEY and CDR2 SVGAGI. With 2 bases removed from V and 3 bases from J, the gap between germline ends came to 7 bases. The CDR3 runs to 13 residues. Here the CDR3 reads CASSYLADTEAFF. CDR3 nucleotide sequence: TGTGCCAGCAGTTACCTGGCGGACACTGAAGCTTTCTTT.

V and J are TRBV7-9 and TRBJ2-7; D is ambiguous. Germline CDR1 reads SEHNR; CDR2 reads FQNEAQ (reference sequence). Trimming removed 5 bases from V and 3 bases from J, with 14 bases in between. The CDR3 has 14 residues. In DNA, the CDR3 is TGTGCCAGCAGCCCCCCTCAGACCCGCTACGAGCAGTACTTC. The encoded protein is CASSPPQTRYEQYF.

Only one count was recorded for this clone. The J gene is TRBJ2-6, the V gene TRBV19, with 7 positions matching TRBD1. V shed 5 bases and J 5 bases; nucleotides not matched to a gene: 15. Germline V lookup: CDR1 LNHDA, CDR2 SQIVND (reference sequence). The CDR3 covers 18 residues. CDR3 sequence (DNA): TGTGCCAGTAGTTGCAGGGGGACAAATCAAAGTCGGGCCAACGTCCTGACTTTC. This encodes CASSCRGTNQSRANVLTF.

This chain connects TRBV9 to TRBJ2-1; 7 positions agree with TRBD2. Germline CDR1 SGDLS, CDR2 YYNGEE. V lost 0 bases to trimming and J lost 9 bases; unmatched junction nucleotides: 9. This CDR3 is 15 amino acids long. The CDR3 loop reads CASSVDGGSSFEQFF. CDR3 bases: TGTGCCAGCAGCGTAGACGGCGGGAGTTCCTTTGAGCAGTTCTTC.

This clone was seen once. The CDR3 region has the DNA TGTGCCAGCAGCTTAGTGGGTGGGGGACATGAGCAGTTCTTC. It codes for CASSLVGGGHEQFF. The rearrangement uses TRBV7-9 and TRBJ2-1; D might be TRBD1 or TRBD2, each matching 5 bases. The CDR3 spans 14 residues. Between the trimmed V and J ends, which lost 1 base and 8 bases, there was a span of 12 bases. Germline V gene sequence: CDR1 SEHNR, CDR2 FQNEAQ (reference sequence).

V gene TRBV7-9 combines with J gene TRBJ2-1, with 11 bases fitting TRBD2. Germline lookup yields CDR1 SEHNR and CDR2 FQNEAQ (reference sequence). J gave up 8 bases and V 3 bases, and 9 bases lay outside the gene matches. CDR3 length: 16 amino acids. CDR3 bases: TGTGCCAGCAGCTTCGTGTCACTAGCGGGAGTCGATGAGCAGTTCTTC. It translates to CASSFVSLAGVDEQFF.

The rearrangement links TRBV9 to TRBJ2-1; D is possibly TRBD2 (6 bases). Per germline, CDR1 SGDLS and CDR2 YYNGEE. This CDR3 is 15 amino acids long. V was trimmed by 4 bases and J by 3 bases, leaving 14 bases between them. CDR3 bases: TGTGCCAGCAGCACCGGGAGTTCTGACTACAATGAGCAGTTCTTC. Its protein product is CASSTGSSDYNEQFF.

The chain is built from TRBV2 and TRBJ2-1; no reliable D call. Germline CDR1 SNHLY, CDR2 FYNNEI. With 8 bases removed from V and 0 bases from J, the gap between germline ends came to 5 bases. The CDR3 length is 12 residues. CDR3 DNA: TGTGCCAGCGCGGACTCCTACAATGAGCAGTTCTTC. This sequence encodes CASADSYNEQFF.

The rearrangement links TRBV9 to TRBJ2-1, with 11 bases lining up with TRBD2. Germline V lookup: CDR1 SGDLS, CDR2 YYNGEE. This CDR3 contains 17 residues. The trim removed 2 bases at V and 8 bases at J, leaving 12 bases unmatched. For the CDR3, the DNA is TGTGCCAGCAGCGTGGGACTAGCGGAAGGGTTTAGGGATGAGCAGTTCTTC. Translating it yields CASSVGLAEGFRDEQFF.